The rows below give T cell receptor beta chains drawn from one sample of a study of cytomegalovirus exposure and HLA in healthy donors. Using immunoSEQ multiplex PCR, the repertoire was profiled, and TCRdb retains in-frame clones only, with some absent. In the table there are roughly 160,000 clones, around 80% of which are singletons. Sample: PBMCs. Source of these receptors: a boy aged 2 to 10 in good health and CMV-seronegative. The CDR3 runs from the conserved cysteine through the conserved F or W. A D gene is named only where the DNA matches it firmly. Expanded clones get a size class; other rows say once, few or many, or leave the size out.

j_call | clone_size | v_call | d_call | cdr3_nt | cdr3_aa
TRBJ2-3 | - | TRBV7-8 | - | TGTGCCAGCAGCTACGAACAGGGAATTGGGACAGATACGCAGTATTTT | CASSYEQGIGTDTQYF
TRBJ1-6 | - | TRBV2 | - | TGTGCCAGCAGGGGGGGGGCAGGGTCACCCCTCCACTTT | CASRGGAGSPLHF
TRBJ1-3 | - | TRBV9 | - | TGTGCCAGCAGCGACAGGGTCTCTGGAAACACCATATATTTT | CASSDRVSGNTIYF
TRBJ1-2 | - | TRBV6-1 | TRBD1 | TGTGCCAGCAGTGAACATGGGACAGGGCTTCCAAACTATGGCTACACCTTC | CASSEHGTGLPNYGYTF
TRBJ2-5 | - | TRBV5-1 | - | TGCGCCAGCAGCTTCCTAGAGGGTGGGGAGACCCAGTACTTC | CASSFLEGGETQYF
TRBJ1-6 | - | TRBV4-2 | TRBD1 | TGTGCCAGCAGCCAAGACGAGACAGGGTTGCGCGGTTCACCCCTCCACTTT | CASSQDETGLRGSPLHF
TRBJ2-3 | - | TRBV6-5 | - | TGTGCCAGCAGTTCACTTCTCACAGATACGCAGTATTTT | CASSSLLTDTQYF
TRBJ2-6 | - | TRBV9 | TRBD2 | TGTGCCAGCAGCGGGGGGGTAGCGGGGCTCGGGGCCAACGTCCTGACTTTC | CASSGGVAGLGANVLTF
TRBJ2-3 | - | TRBV29-1 | TRBD1 | TGCAGCGCGACTCCCGGGACAGGGGTTGGAGATACGCAGTATTTT | CSATPGTGVGDTQYF
TRBJ2-3 | - | TRBV5-1 | TRBD2 | TGCGCCAGCAGGATGGGGACTAGCGGGACTACAGATACGCAGTATTTT | CASRMGTSGTTDTQYF
TRBJ2-2 | - | TRBV4-3 | TRBD2 | TGCGCCAGCAGCCAGGGGACTAGCGGGGGTGTATGGACCGGGGAGCTGTTTTTT | CASSQGTSGGVWTGELFF
TRBJ2-1 | - | TRBV10-2 | - | TGCGCCAGCAGTGAGTCGTTGAGGGAGAGCTCCTACAATGAGCAGTTCTTC | CASSESLRESSYNEQFF
TRBJ2-3 | - | TRBV11-2 | - | TGTGCCAGCAGCTCGAGCGGTCCGCAGTATTTT | CASSSSGPQYF
TRBJ1-6 | - | TRBV30 | TRBD1 | TGTGCCTGGTCTCACCCGGGACAGGGAGTATCACCCCTCCACTTT | CAWSHPGQGVSPLHF
TRBJ2-3 | - | TRBV5-6 | TRBD2 | TGTGCCAGCAGCTTGGGGGGTAGCGGGGTTATGGATACGCAGTATTTT | CASSLGGSGVMDTQYF
TRBJ2-3 | - | TRBV9 | - | TGTGCCAGCAGCCCGGACTCTACACCTACAGATACGCAGTATTTT | CASSPDSTPTDTQYF
TRBJ1-2 | - | TRBV14 | - | TGTGCCAGCAGCCAACCAGCGAGTCTCTATGGCTACACCTTC | CASSQPASLYGYTF
TRBJ2-7 | - | TRBV10-3 | - | TGTGCCATCAGTGAGGAGTCTAGCGAGCTTTACGAGCAGTACTTC | CAISEESSELYEQYF
TRBJ1-2 | - | TRBV27 | - | TGTGCCAGCAGCCCAAGCGGGGGCTATGGCTACACCTTC | CASSPSGGYGYTF
TRBJ2-7 | few | TRBV7-6 | TRBD2 | TGTGCCAGCAGCCAAGGGACTAGCGGCCACGAGCAGTACTTC | CASSQGTSGHEQYF
TRBJ2-1 | once | TRBV4-2 | - | TGTGCCAGCAGCCAAGTTTCCAGCTCCTACAATGAGCAGTTCTTC | CASSQVSSSYNEQFF
TRBJ1-4 | - | TRBV9 | - | TGTGCCAGCAGCGTAGATCTGAGGTCGGATGAAAAACTGTTTTTT | CASSVDLRSDEKLFF
TRBJ2-5 | - | TRBV5-1 | TRBD1 | TGCGCCAGCAGCCCGCGGACAGGGGCCCAAGAGACCCAGTACTTC | CASSPRTGAQETQYF
TRBJ2-3 | - | TRBV6-1 | TRBD1 | TGTGCCAGCAGTGAATCATGGCAGGGGGCAGATACGCAGTATTTT | CASSESWQGADTQYF
TRBJ1-1 | few | TRBV6-5 | - | TGTGCCAGCAGAGGGGGAGCGAACACTGAAGCTTTCTTT | CASRGGANTEAFF
TRBJ1-2 | - | TRBV30 | - | TGTGCCTGGAAAGGGGTCTATGGCTACACCTTC | CAWKGVYGYTF
TRBJ1-2 | - | TRBV30 | - | TGTGCCTGGAGTGTACGGGACTCGGGGCGGAGAAACTATGGCTACACCTTC | CAWSVRDSGRRNYGYTF
TRBJ2-5 | - | TRBV7-2 | TRBD2 | TGTGCCAGCAGTGCGGGACTAGTGGGGGCGGGGACCCAGTACTTC | CASSAGLVGAGTQYF
TRBJ2-2 | - | TRBV5-1 | - | TGCGCCAGCAGCTCGGGCACACCGGGAACCGGGGAGCTGTTTTTT | CASSSGTPGTGELFF
TRBJ2-3 | - | TRBV6-6 | - | TGTGCCAGCAGTTACACTAGTGGGCCGTTCACAGATACGCAGTATTTT | CASSYTSGPFTDTQYF
TRBJ1-1 | - | TRBV14 | TRBD1 | TGTGCCAGCAGCCAATACATACAGGGGAGTACTGAAGCTTTCTTT | CASSQYIQGSTEAFF
TRBJ1-2 | - | TRBV20-1 | - | TGCAGCCCGGTTCGGGAGGCTGGCTACACCTTC | CSPVREAGYTF
TRBJ1-1 | - | TRBV5-1 | - | TGCGCCAGCAGCTTGGCCGGGAGGAACACTGAAGCTTTCTTT | CASSLAGRNTEAFF
TRBJ1-1 | - | TRBV29-1 | TRBD1 | TGCAGCGTTGTTATCAGGGGGCGCGACACTGAAGCTTTCTTT | CSVVIRGRDTEAFF
TRBJ2-5 | - | TRBV9 | TRBD1 | TGTGCCAGCAGCGCATTGGGACAGGGCGAGACCCAGTACTTC | CASSALGQGETQYF
TRBJ2-1 | - | TRBV7-9 | TRBD1 | TGTGCCAGCAGCCCCCCGGACAGGGGGCGTTATGAGCAGTTCTTC | CASSPPDRGRYEQFF
TRBJ2-5 | - | TRBV9 | TRBD2 | TGTGCCAGCAGCGTAGGAGCCCGACTAGCGGGAGATTCAGAGACCCAGTACTTC | CASSVGARLAGDSETQYF
TRBJ2-1 | - | TRBV12-5 | TRBD2 | TGTGCTAGTGGTTTGGTTGGCGCGGGGGACTCCTACAATGAGCAGTTCTTC | CASGLVGAGDSYNEQFF
TRBJ2-3 | once | TRBV7-3 | - | TGTGCCAGCAGCCTAGACACAGATACGCAGTATTTT | CASSLDTDTQYF
TRBJ1-5 | once | TRBV5-1 | - | TGCGCCAGCAGCTCATATCAGCCCCAGCATTTT | CASSSYQPQHF
TRBJ1-4 | - | TRBV2 | - | TGTGCCAGCATGGCGGTTTCCCACAATGAAAAACTGTTTTTT | CASMAVSHNEKLFF
TRBJ1-2 | once | TRBV19 | - | TGTGCCAGTAGTATGAGCAACAGCCCTTCCTCCTATGGCTACACCTTC | CASSMSNSPSSYGYTF
TRBJ1-2 | - | TRBV6-5 | - | TGTGCCAGCAGTTACTCGGGAACAGGCGGAAATGGCTACACCTTC | CASSYSGTGGNGYTF
TRBJ2-1 | - | TRBV4-3 | - | TGCGCCAGCAGCCAAGATGGGCTACCCACCGGCAATGAGCAGTTCTTC | CASSQDGLPTGNEQFF
TRBJ2-5 | - | TRBV6-5 | TRBD1 | TGTGCCAGCAGTTGGGACAGACAAGAGACCCAGTACTTC | CASSWDRQETQYF
TRBJ2-1 | - | TRBV9 | - | TGTGCCAGCAGCGTAGACCCTAGCGACATCTACAATGAGCAGTTCTTC | CASSVDPSDIYNEQFF
TRBJ1-2 | few | TRBV15 | TRBD1 | TGTGCCACCAGCAGGGACAGGGCAGAGGACACCTTC | CATSRDRAEDTF
TRBJ1-5 | - | TRBV6-1 | TRBD1 | TGTGCCAGCAAGCCCGGGACAGGGGCCACGTGGCCCCAGCATTTT | CASKPGTGATWPQHF
TRBJ2-3 | few | TRBV7-8 | TRBD2 | TGTGCCAGCGGCCCGTTCGGGGGGGCGGATTCAGATACGCAGTATTTT | CASGPFGGADSDTQYF
TRBJ1-4 | - | TRBV5-1 | TRBD1 | TGCGCCAGCAGCGCTGTAGGGGGCCGTGAAAAACTGTTTTTT | CASSAVGGREKLFF
TRBJ1-1 | - | TRBV21-1 | - | TGTGCCAGCTCCATGAACACTGAAGCTTTCTTT | CASSMNTEAFF
TRBJ1-2 | - | TRBV2 | - | TGTGCCAGCAGTGACATTGGCTACACCTTC | CASSDIGYTF
TRBJ2-7 | - | TRBV25-1 | TRBD2 | TGTGCCAGCAGTGCTAGCGGGACCTACGAGCAGTACTTC | CASSASGTYEQYF